What follows describes a single T cell receptor beta chain. The antigen is unknown. The record originates from a study of T cells in Graves' hyperthyroidism and ophthalmopathy. Aged 18 to 65, the patients had hyperthyroidism that was newly diagnosed and had lasted under 2 months. Thyroid ultrasound and orbital computed tomography, with clinical symptoms and serum thyroxine and TRAb, informed diagnoses. Blood was obtained at the first hyperthyroidism diagnosis, which preceded any ophthalmopathy symptoms. Trimming pared 10 bases from V and 5 bases from J, leaving 21 bases between. This CDR3 is built from 15 residues. Per the germline V gene, CDR1 is SNHLY and CDR2 is FYNNEI. The study, taken as a whole, reports: Model-based prediction identified ophthalmopathy a median about 7 months prior to its onset.

TCR beta CDR3 regions were amplified from RNA transcripts. During a first-round RT-PCR of the TCR CDR3, the HTBI primer set was used. TCRdb reprocessed the multiplex PCR reads with MiXCR, giving one entry per CDR3 protein. The sample carries around 700,000 distinct CDR3 sequences, around 20% recorded once. This receptor was obtained from a woman between 45 and 65 years old with Graves' hyperthyroidism that later progressed to Graves' ophthalmopathy. The V gene is TRBV2, the J gene TRBJ2-1; D unclear. Input material: blood. CDR3 region: CAITGYGLGDNEQFF. In nucleotides, the CDR3 is TGTGCCATCACCGGGTACGGTCTAGGAGACAATGAGCAGTTCTTC.